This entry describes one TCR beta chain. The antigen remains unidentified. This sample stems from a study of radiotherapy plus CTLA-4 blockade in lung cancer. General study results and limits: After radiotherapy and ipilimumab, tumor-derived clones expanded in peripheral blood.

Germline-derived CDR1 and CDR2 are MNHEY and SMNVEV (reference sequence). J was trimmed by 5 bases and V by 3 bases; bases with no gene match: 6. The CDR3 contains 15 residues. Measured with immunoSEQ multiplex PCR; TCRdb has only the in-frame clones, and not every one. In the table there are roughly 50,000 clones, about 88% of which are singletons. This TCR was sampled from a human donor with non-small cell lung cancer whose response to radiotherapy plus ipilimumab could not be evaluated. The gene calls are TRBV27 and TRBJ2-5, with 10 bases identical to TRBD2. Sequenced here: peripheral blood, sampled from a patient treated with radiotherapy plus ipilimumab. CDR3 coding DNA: TGTGCCAGCAGTTTTTTAGCGGGGGGCGTTGAGACCCAGTACTTC. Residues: CASSFLAGGVETQYF.